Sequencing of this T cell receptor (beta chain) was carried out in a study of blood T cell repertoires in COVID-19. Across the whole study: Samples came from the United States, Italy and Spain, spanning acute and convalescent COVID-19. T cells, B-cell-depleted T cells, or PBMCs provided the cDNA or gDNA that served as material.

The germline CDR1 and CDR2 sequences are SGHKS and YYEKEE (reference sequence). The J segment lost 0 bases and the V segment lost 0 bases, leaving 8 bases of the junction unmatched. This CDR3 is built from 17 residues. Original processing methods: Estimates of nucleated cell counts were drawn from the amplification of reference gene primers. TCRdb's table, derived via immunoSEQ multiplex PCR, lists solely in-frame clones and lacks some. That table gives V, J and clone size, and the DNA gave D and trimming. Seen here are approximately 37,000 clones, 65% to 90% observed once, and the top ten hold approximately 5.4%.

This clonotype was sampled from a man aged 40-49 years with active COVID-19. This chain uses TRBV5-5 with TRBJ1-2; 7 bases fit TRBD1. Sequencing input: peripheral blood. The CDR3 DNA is TGTGCCAGCAGCTTGGGACTGACAGGGAGTACTAACTATGGCTACACCTTC. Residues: CASSLGLTGSTNYGYTF.